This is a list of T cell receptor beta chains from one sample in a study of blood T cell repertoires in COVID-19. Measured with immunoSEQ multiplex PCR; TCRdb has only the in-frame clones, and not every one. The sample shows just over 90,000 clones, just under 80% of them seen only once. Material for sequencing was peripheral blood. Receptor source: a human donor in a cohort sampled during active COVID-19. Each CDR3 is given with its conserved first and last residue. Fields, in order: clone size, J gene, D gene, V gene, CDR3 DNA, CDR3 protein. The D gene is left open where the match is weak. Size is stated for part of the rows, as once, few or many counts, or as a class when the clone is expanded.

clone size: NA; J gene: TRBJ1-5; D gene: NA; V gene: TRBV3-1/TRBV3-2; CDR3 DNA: TGTGCCAGCAGCCAAGGATCGGGGGGCAATCAGCCCCAGCATTTT; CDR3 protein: CASSQGSGGNQPQHF
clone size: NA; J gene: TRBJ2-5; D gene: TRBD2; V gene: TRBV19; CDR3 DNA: TGTGCCAGTAGTTTTAGCGGGGGGGAGGAGACCCAGTACTTC; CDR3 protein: CASSFSGGEETQYF
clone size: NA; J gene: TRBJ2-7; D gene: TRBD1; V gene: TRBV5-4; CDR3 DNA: TGTGCCAGCAGCTTAGGGACAGGGGGTACCTACGAGCAGTACTTC; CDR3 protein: CASSLGTGGTYEQYF
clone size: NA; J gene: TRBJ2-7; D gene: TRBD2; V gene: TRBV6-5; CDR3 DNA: TGTGCCAGCAGTTACTTCGGGACTAGAGGCCTTTACGAGCAGTACTTC; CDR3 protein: CASSYFGTRGLYEQYF
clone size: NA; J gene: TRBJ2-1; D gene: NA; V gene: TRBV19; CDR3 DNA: TGTGCCAGTAGTACCAAGAAGGGGTCTTACTCCTACAATGAGCAGTTCTTC; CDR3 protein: CASSTKKGSYSYNEQFF
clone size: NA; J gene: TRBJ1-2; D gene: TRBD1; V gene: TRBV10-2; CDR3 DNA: TGCGCCAGCAGTGAGCGCTTGGGACAGCGGTCCTATGGCTACACCTTC; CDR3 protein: CASSERLGQRSYGYTF
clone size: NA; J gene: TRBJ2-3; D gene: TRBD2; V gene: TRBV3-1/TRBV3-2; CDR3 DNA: TGTGCCAGCAGCCAAGTGAGCGGGGTCTGGGATACGCAGTATTTT; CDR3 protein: CASSQVSGVWDTQYF
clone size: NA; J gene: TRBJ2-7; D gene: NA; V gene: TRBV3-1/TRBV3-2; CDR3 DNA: TGTGCCAGCAGCCAAGACCGTTTCGAGCAGTACTTC; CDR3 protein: CASSQDRFEQYF
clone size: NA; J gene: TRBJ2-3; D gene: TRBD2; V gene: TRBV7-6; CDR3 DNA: TGTGCCAGCACCCTCAACCCTGGCGGGGGGCAAACAGATACGCAGTATTTT; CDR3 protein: CASTLNPGGGQTDTQYF
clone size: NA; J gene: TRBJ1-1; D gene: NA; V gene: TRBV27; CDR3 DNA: TGTGCCAGCAGTTTGCCGGGACTCCCGAATTTAGCGAACACTGAAGCTTTCTTT; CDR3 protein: CASSLPGLPNLANTEAFF
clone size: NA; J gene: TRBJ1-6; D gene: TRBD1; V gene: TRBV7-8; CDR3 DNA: TGTGCCAGCAGCTTAGACAGGGGTAATTCACCCCTCCACTTT; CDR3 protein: CASSLDRGNSPLHF
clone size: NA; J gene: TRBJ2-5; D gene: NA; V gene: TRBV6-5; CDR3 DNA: TGTGCCAGCAGTCCGACAGGCTTAGAGACCCAGTACTTC; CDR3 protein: CASSPTGLETQYF
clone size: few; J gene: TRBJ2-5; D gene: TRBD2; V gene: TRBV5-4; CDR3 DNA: TGTGCCAGCAGCTTGGGACTAGCGGGACGCACAAACCAAGAGACCCAGTACTTC; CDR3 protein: CASSLGLAGRTNQETQYF
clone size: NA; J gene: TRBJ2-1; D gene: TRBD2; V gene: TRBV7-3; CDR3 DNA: TGTGCCAGCAGCCCAACTAGCGGGATAGGGAATGAGCAGTTCTTC; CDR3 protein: CASSPTSGIGNEQFF
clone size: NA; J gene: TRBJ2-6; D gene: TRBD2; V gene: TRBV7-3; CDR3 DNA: TGTGCCAGCAGCTCCATAGCGGGTAGCGGGGCCAACGTCCTGACTTTC; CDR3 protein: CASSSIAGSGANVLTF
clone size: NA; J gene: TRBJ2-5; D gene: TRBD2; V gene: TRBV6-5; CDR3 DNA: TGTGCCGCGGGGGGGCTGGGGGAGACCCAGTACTTC; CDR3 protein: CAAGGLGETQYF
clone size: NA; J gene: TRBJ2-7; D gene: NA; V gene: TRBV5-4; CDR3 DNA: TGTGCCAGCAGCATGAACCTGCGACGGGGCGAGCAGTACTTC; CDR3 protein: CASSMNLRRGEQYF
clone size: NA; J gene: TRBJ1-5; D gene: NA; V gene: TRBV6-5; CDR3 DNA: TGTGCCAGCAGTTTTCGGTATAGCAATCAGCCCCAGCATTTT; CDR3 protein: CASSFRYSNQPQHF
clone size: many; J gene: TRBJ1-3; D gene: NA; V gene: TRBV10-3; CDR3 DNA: TGTGCCATCAGCCCGGCGGGTGGAAACACCATATATTTT; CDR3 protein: CAISPAGGNTIYF
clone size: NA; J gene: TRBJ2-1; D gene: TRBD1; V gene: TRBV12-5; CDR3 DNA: TGTGCTAGTGGTAAGACAGGGTTCCAGTTCTTC; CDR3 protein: CASGKTGFQFF
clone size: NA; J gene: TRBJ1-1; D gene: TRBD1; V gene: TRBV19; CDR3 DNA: TGTGCCAGTAGTTTTCTCGGACAGGGAGTTGAAGCTTTCTTT; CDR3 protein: CASSFLGQGVEAFF
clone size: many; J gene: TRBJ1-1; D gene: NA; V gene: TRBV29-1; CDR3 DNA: TGCAGCGTCGGGTGGGGGGGAATGAACACTGAAGCTTTCTTT; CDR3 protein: CSVGWGGMNTEAFF
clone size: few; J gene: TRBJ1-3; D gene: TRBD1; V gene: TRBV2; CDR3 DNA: TGTGCCAGCAGGGGCAACAGGGGAGTAGCTGGAAACACCATATATTTT; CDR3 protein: CASRGNRGVAGNTIYF
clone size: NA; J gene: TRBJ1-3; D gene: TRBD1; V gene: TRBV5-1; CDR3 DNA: TGCGCCAGCAGCACGGGACAGGCCGACTCTGGAAACACCATATATTTT; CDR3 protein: CASSTGQADSGNTIYF
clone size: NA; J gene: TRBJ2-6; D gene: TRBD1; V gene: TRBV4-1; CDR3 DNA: TGCGCCAGCAGCCAACCGACAGGGGCTGGGGCCAACGTCCTGACTTTC; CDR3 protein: CASSQPTGAGANVLTF
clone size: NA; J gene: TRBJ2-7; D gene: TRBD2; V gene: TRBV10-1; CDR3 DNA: TGCGCCAGCAGTGAGTCGACTAGCGGGGGTTACGAGCAGTACTTC; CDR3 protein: CASSESTSGGYEQYF
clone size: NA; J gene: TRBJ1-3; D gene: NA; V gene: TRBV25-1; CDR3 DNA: TGTGCCAGCAGTCCCACCCCCACAGTCAGCTCTGGAAACACCATATATTTT; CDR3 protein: CASSPTPTVSSGNTIYF
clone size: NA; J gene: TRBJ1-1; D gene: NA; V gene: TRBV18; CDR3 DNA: TGTGCCAGCTCACCCGCAGTGGAGGGCACCACTGAAGCTTTCTTT; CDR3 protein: CASSPAVEGTTEAFF
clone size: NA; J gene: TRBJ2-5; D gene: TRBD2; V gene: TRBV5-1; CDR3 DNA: TGCGCCAGCAGCTCGACGAGCGGGAGGAGGGAGACCCAGTACTTC; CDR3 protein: CASSSTSGRRETQYF
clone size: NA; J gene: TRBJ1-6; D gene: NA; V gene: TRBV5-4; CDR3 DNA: TGTGCCAGCAGACAGGGAACATTTTCACCCCTCCACTTT; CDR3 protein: CASRQGTFSPLHF
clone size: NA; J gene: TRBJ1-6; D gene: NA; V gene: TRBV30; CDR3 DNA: TGTGCCTGGAGTGTACGGGGTGGGAATTCACCCCTCCACTTT; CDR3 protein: CAWSVRGGNSPLHF
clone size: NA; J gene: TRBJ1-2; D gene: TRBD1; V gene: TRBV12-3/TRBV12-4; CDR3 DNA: TGTGCCAGCAGTTGGGGACAGGGTAACGGCTACACCTTC; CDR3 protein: CASSWGQGNGYTF
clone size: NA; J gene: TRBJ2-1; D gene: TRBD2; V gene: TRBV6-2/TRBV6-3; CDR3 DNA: TGTGCCAGCAGTGCCGGGACTAGCGGGAGGGATGAGCAGTTCTTC; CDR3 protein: CASSAGTSGRDEQFF
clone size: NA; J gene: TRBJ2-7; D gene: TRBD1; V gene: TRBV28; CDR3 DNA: TGTGCCAGCAGCTCGCCCGGGACAGGGTCCTACGAGCAGTACTTC; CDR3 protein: CASSSPGTGSYEQYF
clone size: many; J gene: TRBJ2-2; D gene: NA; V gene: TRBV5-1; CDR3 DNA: TGCGCCAGCAGTATGAGCGGAGCTAAGACCGGGGAGCTGTTTTTT; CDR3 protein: CASSMSGAKTGELFF
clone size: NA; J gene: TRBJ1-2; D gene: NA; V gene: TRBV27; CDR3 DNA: TGTGCCAGCAGTTTGAGGGAGCACTATGGCTACACCTTC; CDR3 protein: CASSLREHYGYTF
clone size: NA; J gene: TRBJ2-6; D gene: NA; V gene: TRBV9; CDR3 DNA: TGTGCCAGCAGCGTAGAGACAGCGCTCTCTGGGGCCAACGTCCTGACTTTC; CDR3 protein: CASSVETALSGANVLTF
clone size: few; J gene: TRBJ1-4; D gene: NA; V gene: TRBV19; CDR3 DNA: TGTGCCAGTAGTATTGCGGGGTTTAATGAAAAACTGTTTTTT; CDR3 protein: CASSIAGFNEKLFF
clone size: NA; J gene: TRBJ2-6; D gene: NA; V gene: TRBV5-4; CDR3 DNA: TGTGCCAGCAGCTACCTACAGAGAAGCTCTGGGGCCAACGTCCTGACTTTC; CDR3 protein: CASSYLQRSSGANVLTF
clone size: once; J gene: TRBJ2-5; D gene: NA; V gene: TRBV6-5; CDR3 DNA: TGTGCCAGCAGTTACGGGCAGGGTCAAGAGACCCAGTACTTC; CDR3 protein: CASSYGQGQETQYF
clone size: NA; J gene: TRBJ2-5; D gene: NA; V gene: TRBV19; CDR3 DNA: TGTGCCAGTAGTATTGTGGGGCTCGGAGAGACCCAGTACTTC; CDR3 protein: CASSIVGLGETQYF
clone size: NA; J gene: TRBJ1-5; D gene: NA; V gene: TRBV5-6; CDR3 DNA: TGTGCCAGCAGCTTGGGGTCTGGCGCGGGGCCCCAGCATTTT; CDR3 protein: CASSLGSGAGPQHF
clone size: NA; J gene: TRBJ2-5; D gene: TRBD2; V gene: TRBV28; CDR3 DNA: TGTGCCAGCAGCCCCGGGCCTAGCGGGGGGGTGGGGGAGACCCAGTACTTC; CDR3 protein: CASSPGPSGGVGETQYF
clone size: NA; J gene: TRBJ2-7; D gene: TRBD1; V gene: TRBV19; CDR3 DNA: TGTGCCAGTATGGCCGGGACAGGGTCGTACGAGCAGTACTTC; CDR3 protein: CASMAGTGSYEQYF
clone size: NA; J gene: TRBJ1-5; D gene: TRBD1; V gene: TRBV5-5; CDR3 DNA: TGTGCCAGCAGCCCCCGACAGGGCGTATGGAGCAATCAGCCCCAGCATTTT; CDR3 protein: CASSPRQGVWSNQPQHF